This T cell receptor beta chain was recorded in a study of OX40 agonist ivuxolimab in advanced cancers. The germline V gene has CDR1 MNHEY and CDR2 SVGAGI. Trimming pared 2 bases from V and 4 bases from J, leaving 9 bases between. The CDR3 runs to 14 residues. Profiled with immunoSEQ multiplex PCR; TCRdb holds only in-frame clones, not every one. The data hold tens of thousands of clones, with approximately 81% observed a single time. The source is an adult with an advanced solid tumor such as melanoma, head and neck, liver or kidney cancer. The chain couples TRBV6-5 to TRBJ1-5, with no clear D. Sample: CD4+ or CD8+ T cells sorted from blood, taken in a trial of the OX40 agonist ivuxolimab. CDR3 nucleotides: TGTGCCAGCAGTTACCGTACGGGAAATCAGCCCCAGCATTTT. Protein product: CASSYRTGNQPQHF.